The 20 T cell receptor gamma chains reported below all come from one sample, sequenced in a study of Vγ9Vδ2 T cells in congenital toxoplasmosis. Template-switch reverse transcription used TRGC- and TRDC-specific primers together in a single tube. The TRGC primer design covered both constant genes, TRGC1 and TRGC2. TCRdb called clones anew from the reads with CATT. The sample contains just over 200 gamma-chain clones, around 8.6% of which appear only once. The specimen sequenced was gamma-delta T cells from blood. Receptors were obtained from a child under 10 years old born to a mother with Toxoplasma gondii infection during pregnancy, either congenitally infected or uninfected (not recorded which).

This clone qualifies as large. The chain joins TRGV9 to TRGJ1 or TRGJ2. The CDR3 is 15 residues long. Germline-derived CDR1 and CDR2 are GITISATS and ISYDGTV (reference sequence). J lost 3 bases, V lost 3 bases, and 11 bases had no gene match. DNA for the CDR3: TGTGCCTTGTGGGAGACTCCGATGGGTTATTATAAGAAACTCTTT. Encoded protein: CALWETPMGYYKKLF.

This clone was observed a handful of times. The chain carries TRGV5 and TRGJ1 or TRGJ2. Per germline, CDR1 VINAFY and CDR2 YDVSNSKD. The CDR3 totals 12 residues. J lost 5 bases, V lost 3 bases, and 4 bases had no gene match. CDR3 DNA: TGTGCCACCTGGGACCCGAATTATAAGAAACTCTTT. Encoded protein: CATWDPNYKKLF.

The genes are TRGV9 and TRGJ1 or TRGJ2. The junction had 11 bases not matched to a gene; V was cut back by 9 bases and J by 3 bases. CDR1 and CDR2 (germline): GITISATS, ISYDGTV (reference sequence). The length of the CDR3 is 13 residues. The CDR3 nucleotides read TGTGCCTTGGGGAGGATTAGTTATTATAAGAAACTCTTT. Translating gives CALGRISYYKKLF.

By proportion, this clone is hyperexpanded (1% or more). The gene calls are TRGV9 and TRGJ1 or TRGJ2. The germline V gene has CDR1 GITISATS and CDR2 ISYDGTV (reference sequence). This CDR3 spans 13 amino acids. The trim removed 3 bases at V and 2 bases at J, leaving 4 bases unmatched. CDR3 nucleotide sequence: TGTGCCTTGTGGGAGCCCTATTATTATAAGAAACTCTTT. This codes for CALWEPYYYKKLF.

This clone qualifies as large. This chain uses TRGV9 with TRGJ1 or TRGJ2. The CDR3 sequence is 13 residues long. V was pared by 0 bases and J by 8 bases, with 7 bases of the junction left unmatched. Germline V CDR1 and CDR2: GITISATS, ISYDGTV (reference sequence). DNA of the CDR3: TGTGCCTTGTGGGAGGTGGGTCTAGATAAGAAACTCTTT. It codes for CALWEVGLDKKLF.

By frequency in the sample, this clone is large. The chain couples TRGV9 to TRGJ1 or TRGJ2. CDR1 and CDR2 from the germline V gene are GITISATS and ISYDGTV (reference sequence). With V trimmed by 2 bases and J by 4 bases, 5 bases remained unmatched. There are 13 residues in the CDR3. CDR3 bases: TGTGCCTTGTGGGAGGGGACCTATTATAAGAAACTCTTT. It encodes CALWEGTYYKKLF.

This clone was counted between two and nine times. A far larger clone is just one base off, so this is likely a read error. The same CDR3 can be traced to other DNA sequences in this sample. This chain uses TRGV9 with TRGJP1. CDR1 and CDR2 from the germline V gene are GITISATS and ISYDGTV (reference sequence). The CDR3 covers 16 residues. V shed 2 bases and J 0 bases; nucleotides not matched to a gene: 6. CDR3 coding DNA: TGTGCCTTGTGGGAGGGAAATGATACCACTGGTTGGTTCAAGATATTT. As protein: CALWEGNDTTGWFKIF.

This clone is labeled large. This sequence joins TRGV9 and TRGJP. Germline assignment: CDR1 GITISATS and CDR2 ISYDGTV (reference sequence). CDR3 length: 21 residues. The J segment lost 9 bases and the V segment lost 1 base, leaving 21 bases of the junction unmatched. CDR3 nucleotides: TGTGCCTTGTGGGAGGTCCCATTCCGGTCTAGGGGGACGTTGGGCAAAAAAATCAAGGTATTT. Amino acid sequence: CALWEVPFRSRGTLGKKIKVF.

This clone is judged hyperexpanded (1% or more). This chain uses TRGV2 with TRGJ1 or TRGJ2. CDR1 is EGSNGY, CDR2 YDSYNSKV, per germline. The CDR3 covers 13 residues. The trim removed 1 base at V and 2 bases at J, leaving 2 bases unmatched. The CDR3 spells CATWDGDYYKKLF. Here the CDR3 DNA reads TGTGCCACCTGGGACGGAGATTATTATAAGAAACTCTTT.

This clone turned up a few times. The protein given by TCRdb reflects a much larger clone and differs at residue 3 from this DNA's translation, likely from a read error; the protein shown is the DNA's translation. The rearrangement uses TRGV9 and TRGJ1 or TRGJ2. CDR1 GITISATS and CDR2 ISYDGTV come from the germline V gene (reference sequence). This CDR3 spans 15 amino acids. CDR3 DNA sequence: TGTGCCTCGTGGGAGGCTGACCTTTATTATTATAAGAAACTCTTT. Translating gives CASWEADLYYYKKLF.

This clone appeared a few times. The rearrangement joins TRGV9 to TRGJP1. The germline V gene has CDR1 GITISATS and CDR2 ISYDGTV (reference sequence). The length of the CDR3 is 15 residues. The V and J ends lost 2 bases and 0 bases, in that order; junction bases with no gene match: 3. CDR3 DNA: TGTGCCTTGTGGGAGGATTATACCACTGGTTGGTTCAAGATATTT. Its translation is CALWEDYTTGWFKIF.

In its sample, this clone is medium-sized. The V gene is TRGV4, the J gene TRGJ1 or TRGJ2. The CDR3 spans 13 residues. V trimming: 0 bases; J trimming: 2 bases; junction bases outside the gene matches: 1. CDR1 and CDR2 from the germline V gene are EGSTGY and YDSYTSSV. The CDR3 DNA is TGTGCCACCTGGGATGGGTATTATTATAAGAAACTCTTT. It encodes CATWDGYYYKKLF.

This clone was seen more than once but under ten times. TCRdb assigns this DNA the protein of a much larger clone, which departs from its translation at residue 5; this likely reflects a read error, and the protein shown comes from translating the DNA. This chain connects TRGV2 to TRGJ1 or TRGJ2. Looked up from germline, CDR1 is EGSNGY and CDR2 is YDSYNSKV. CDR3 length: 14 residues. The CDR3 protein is CATWNGPDYYKKLF. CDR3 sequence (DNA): TGTGCCACCTGGAACGGGCCGGATTATTATAAGAAACTCTTT.

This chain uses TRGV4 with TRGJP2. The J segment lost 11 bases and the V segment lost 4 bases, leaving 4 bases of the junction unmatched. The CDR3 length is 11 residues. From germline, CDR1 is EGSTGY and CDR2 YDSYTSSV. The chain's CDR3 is CATWDRWIKTF. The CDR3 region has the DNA TGTGCCACCTGGGACCGGTGGATCAAGACGTTT.

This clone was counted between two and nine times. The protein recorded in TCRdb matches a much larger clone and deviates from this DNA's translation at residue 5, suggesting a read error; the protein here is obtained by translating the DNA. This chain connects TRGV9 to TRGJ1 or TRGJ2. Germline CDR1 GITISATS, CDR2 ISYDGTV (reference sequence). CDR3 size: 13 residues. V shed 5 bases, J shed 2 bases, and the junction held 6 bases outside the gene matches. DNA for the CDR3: TGTGCCTTGTGGGGGCCCTATTATTATAAGAAACTCTTT. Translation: CALWGPYYYKKLF.

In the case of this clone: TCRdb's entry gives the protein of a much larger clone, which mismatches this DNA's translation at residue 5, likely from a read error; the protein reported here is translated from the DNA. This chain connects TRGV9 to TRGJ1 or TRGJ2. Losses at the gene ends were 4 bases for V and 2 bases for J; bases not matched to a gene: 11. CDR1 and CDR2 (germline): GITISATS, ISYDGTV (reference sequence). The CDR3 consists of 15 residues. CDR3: CALWDADLYYYKKLF. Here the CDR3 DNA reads TGTGCCTTGTGGGATGCTGACCTTTATTATTATAAGAAACTCTTT.

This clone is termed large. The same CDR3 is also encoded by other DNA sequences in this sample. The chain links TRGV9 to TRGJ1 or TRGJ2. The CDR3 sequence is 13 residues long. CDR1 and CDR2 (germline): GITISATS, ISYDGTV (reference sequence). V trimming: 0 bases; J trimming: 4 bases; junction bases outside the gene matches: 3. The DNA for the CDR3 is TGTGCCTTGTGGGAGGTGGGATATTATAAGAAACTCTTT. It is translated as CALWEVGYYKKLF.

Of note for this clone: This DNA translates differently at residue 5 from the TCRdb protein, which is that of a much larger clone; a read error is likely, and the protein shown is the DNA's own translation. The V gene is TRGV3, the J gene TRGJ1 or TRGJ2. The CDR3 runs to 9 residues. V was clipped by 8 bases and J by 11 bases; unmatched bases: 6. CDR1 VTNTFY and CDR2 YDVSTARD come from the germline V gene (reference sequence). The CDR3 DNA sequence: TGTGCCACCTTTAAGGAGAAACTCTTT. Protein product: CATFKEKLF.

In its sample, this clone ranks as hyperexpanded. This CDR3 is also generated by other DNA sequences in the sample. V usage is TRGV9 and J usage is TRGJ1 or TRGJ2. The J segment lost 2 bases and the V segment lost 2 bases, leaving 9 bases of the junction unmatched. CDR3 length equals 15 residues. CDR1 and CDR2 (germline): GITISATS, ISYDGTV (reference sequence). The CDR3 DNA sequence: TGTGCCTTGTGGGAGGCTGACCTTTATTATTATAAGAAACTCTTT. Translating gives CALWEADLYYYKKLF.

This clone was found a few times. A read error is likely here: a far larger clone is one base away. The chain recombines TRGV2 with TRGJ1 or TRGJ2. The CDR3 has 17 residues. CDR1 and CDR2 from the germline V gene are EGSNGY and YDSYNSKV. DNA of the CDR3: TGTACCACCTGGGACGGGCCGGCGGAGAGGGGTTCTTATAAGAAACTCTTT. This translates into CTTWDGPAERGSYKKLF.